The next 11 T cell receptor beta chains were all read from a single sample in a study of shared clonotypes between healthy human individuals. As defined, naive CD8 cells were CD45RO-negative and positively selected for CCR7, with terminally differentiated effector memory CD45RA+ cells excluded. TCRdb's table, derived via immunoSEQ multiplex PCR, lists solely in-frame clones and lacks some. The sample includes under 1 million clones, over 90% of them seen just once. Material for sequencing was naive CD8+ T cells sorted from blood. All receptors derive from a man aged 25-45 years in good health.

This chain links TRBV9 with TRBJ2-5; 8 bases are a match to TRBD1. V gave up 3 bases and J gave up 4 bases; unmatched junction bases: 8. Germline V lookup: CDR1 SGDLS, CDR2 YYNGEE. The CDR3 is 15 residues long. The CDR3 here is CASSGAGGIRETQYF. The CDR3 nucleotides are TGTGCCAGCAGCGGGGCAGGGGGCATTCGAGAGACCCAGTACTTC.

The CDR3 DNA follows: TGTGCCAGCAGTTACTCCGGCACTAGTCAGTACTTC. This encodes CASSYSGTSQYF. The rearrangement links TRBV6-5 to TRBJ2-5; D may be TRBD2 (5 bases). The germline V gene has CDR1 MNHEY and CDR2 SVGAGI. This CDR3 region has 12 residues. Trimming removed 0 bases at V and 11 bases at J, with 10 bases between.

On this clone: Other DNA sequences in the same sample also yield this CDR3. The chain couples TRBV27 to TRBJ1-5; D gene unclear. V lost 3 bases, J lost 0 bases, and 3 bases lay in between. Germline loops: CDR1 MNHEY, CDR2 SMNVEV (reference sequence). The CDR3 spans 13 residues. CDR3 region: CASSLGSNQPQHF. The CDR3 DNA reads TGTGCCAGCAGTTTGGGTAGCAATCAGCCCCAGCATTTT.

This clone was detected only a few times. This chain connects TRBV27 to TRBJ2-1; 11 bases match TRBD2. With 5 bases clipped from V and 9 bases from J, the junction kept 6 bases outside the gene matches. The CDR3 totals 14 residues. Germline CDR1 reads MNHEY; CDR2 reads SMNVEV (reference sequence). The CDR3 DNA follows: TGTGCCAGCAGTATCGGACTAGCGGGTAGTGAGCAGTTCTTC. Residues: CASSIGLAGSEQFF.

The rearrangement links TRBV27 to TRBJ2-1; D not resolved. Germline V CDR1 and CDR2: MNHEY, SMNVEV (reference sequence). The CDR3 covers 15 residues. V lost 3 bases and J lost 4, with 13 bases in between. CDR3 DNA sequence: TGTGCCAGCAGTTTGTCGGCAGGTGCGTACAATGAGCAGTTCTTC. It yields the protein CASSLSAGAYNEQFF.

V usage is TRBV5-1 and J usage is TRBJ2-2; 11 nucleotides agree with TRBD1. Germline-derived CDR1 and CDR2 are SGHRS and YFSETQ. CDR3 size: 18 residues. V lost 2 bases to trimming and J lost 6 bases; unmatched junction nucleotides: 12. The CDR3: CASSFSRTGGNSAGELFF. The CDR3 coding sequence is TGCGCCAGCAGCTTCTCCCGGACAGGGGGCAATAGCGCCGGGGAGCTGTTTTTT.

This clone was seen a single time. V and J are TRBV15 and TRBJ2-2; tentative D call: TRBD1 (5 bases). Trimming removed 5 bases at V and 4 bases at J, with 11 bases between. Looked up from germline, CDR1 is LNHNV and CDR2 is YYDKDF (reference sequence). The CDR3 consists of 14 residues. CDR3 in amino acids: CATSSDRSTGELFF. The CDR3 coding sequence is TGTGCCACCAGCTCTGACAGATCCACCGGGGAGCTGTTTTTT.

The gene calls are TRBV10-2 and TRBJ2-1; D is ambiguous. The CDR3 consists of 14 residues. V lost 3 bases, J lost 1 base, and 7 bases lay in between. CDR1 WSHSY and CDR2 SAAADI come from the germline V gene. CDR3 amino acids: CASSEMGSYNEQFF. The CDR3 DNA reads TGCGCCAGCAGTGAAATGGGTTCCTACAATGAGCAGTTCTTC.

The chain has TRBV27 and TRBJ2-7, with D possibly matching TRBD1 (5 bases). The ends were cut back, 0 bases at V and 3 bases at J, with 12 bases in the middle. Germline V gives CDR1 MNHEY, CDR2 SMNVEV (reference sequence). The CDR3 consists of 15 residues. CDR3 region: CASSLSTAGFYEQYF. The CDR3 DNA sequence: TGTGCCAGCAGTTTATCGACAGCAGGATTCTACGAGCAGTACTTC.

V is TRBV6-5 and J is TRBJ1-2; D call uncertain. Germline V gene lookup returns CDR1 MNHEY and CDR2 SVGAGI. The germline V and J ends were trimmed by 0 bases and 0 bases, with 11 bases remaining between them. The CDR3 is 16 amino acids. Here the CDR3 reads CASSYSPGATNYGYTF. CDR3 DNA: TGTGCCAGCAGTTACTCACCGGGAGCAACTAACTATGGCTACACCTTC.

The chain uses TRBV27 and TRBJ2-7; perhaps TRBD2 as D (5 bases). Germline V lookup: CDR1 MNHEY, CDR2 SMNVEV (reference sequence). The V end lost 4 bases, the J end lost 2 bases, and 9 bases lay between the germline ends. CDR3 size: 13 residues. CDR3 amino acids: CASSSGVTYEQYF. As DNA, the CDR3 is TGTGCCAGCAGTTCCGGGGTGACCTACGAGCAGTACTTC.